The next 25 T cell receptor beta chains were all read from a single sample in a study of cytomegalovirus exposure and HLA in healthy donors. Profiling relied on immunoSEQ multiplex PCR, and the TCRdb table lists in-frame clones only, not all of them. This table has about 150,000 clones, roughly 91% appearing once. Sequenced input: PBMCs. Receptor source: a woman under 30 in good health and CMV-seropositive.

CDR3 protein: CASSQGALAGVQETQYF. Written as DNA, the CDR3 is TGTGCCAGCAGCCAAGGAGCCCTAGCGGGGGTCCAAGAGACCCAGTACTTC. This chain links TRBV4-2 with TRBJ2-5; 10 nucleotides agree with TRBD2. Germline V gene sequence: CDR1 LGHNA, CDR2 YNFKEQ. The CDR3 consists of 17 residues. V dropped 1 base and J dropped 1; count of bases not matched to a gene: 6.

The rearrangement uses TRBV6-5 and TRBJ2-2; unclear D gene. Germline V gene lookup returns CDR1 MNHEY and CDR2 SVGAGI. CDR3 size: 11 residues. V lost 5 bases and J 5 bases, leaving 3 bases between the germline ends. Here the CDR3 DNA reads TGTGCCAGCAGTCGGACCGGGGAGCTGTTTTTT. Protein: CASSRTGELFF.

This chain connects TRBV14 to TRBJ2-1, with a possible D match to TRBD2 (7 bases). The CDR3 totals 15 residues. Trimming cost V 1 base and J 9 bases, with 16 bases left between them. Germline values: CDR1 SGHDN, CDR2 FVKESK. Written as DNA, the CDR3 is TGTGCCAGCAGCCAAGTCGGGGGCGGGAGCACTGAGCAGTTCTTC. Its protein is CASSQVGGGSTEQFF.

The V and J genes are TRBV6-5 and TRBJ2-5; TRBD2 agrees at 10 bases. Trimming at V came to 2 bases and at J to 6 bases, leaving 9 bases not matched to a gene. Germline V gene sequence: CDR1 MNHEY, CDR2 SVGAGI. The CDR3 totals 16 residues. The CDR3 DNA is TGTGCCAGCAGTTACGGGCTAGCGGGAGTAGTAAAGACCCAGTACTTC. Protein: CASSYGLAGVVKTQYF.

CDR3 sequence: CASSMAQGLNTEAFF. In DNA, the CDR3 is TGTGCCAGCAGCATGGCACAGGGTTTGAACACTGAAGCTTTCTTT. The chain couples TRBV7-8 to TRBJ1-1; the D gene is possibly TRBD1 (6 bases). CDR1 SGHVS and CDR2 FQNEAQ come from the germline V gene. V was shortened by 5 bases and J by 0 bases, with 13 bases between the two germline ends. CDR3 length: 15 amino acids.

The chain has TRBV7-2 and TRBJ2-3; 16 bases are shared with TRBD2. V shed 4 bases, J shed 5 bases, and the junction held 9 bases outside the gene matches. The CDR3 is 18 residues long. Per germline, CDR1 SGHTA and CDR2 FQGNSA. The CDR3 is CASSSTGTSGRGVDTQYF. CDR3 coding DNA: TGTGCCAGCAGCTCCACCGGGACTAGCGGGAGGGGGGTAGATACGCAGTATTTT.

The chain couples TRBV30 to TRBJ1-1; D is perhaps TRBD1 (5 bases). V gave up 0 bases and J gave up 3 bases, with 8 bases separating them. The CDR3 contains 13 residues. From germline, CDR1 is GTSNPN and CDR2 SVGIG (reference sequence). CDR3 sequence reads: CAWSVGGHTEAFF. DNA of the CDR3: TGTGCCTGGAGTGTCGGGGGTCACACTGAAGCTTTCTTT.

The rearrangement uses TRBV7-9 and TRBJ1-2; TRBD1 matches 9 bases. Per germline, CDR1 SEHNR and CDR2 FQNEAQ (reference sequence). This CDR3 has 15 amino acids. J lost 6 bases, V lost 5 bases, and 10 bases had no gene match. The CDR3 DNA follows: TGTGCCAGCAGCACCCCGGGACAGGGAACGGATGGCTACACCTTC. As protein: CASSTPGQGTDGYTF.

This sequence joins TRBV4-2 and TRBJ2-6; the match to TRBD1 covers 10 bases. CDR3 size: 18 residues. J lost 0 bases, V lost 1 base, and 3 bases had no gene match. The V gene's germline CDR1 is LGHNA and CDR2 YNFKEQ. Here the CDR3 reads CASSQADRGTSGANVLTF. CDR3 sequence (DNA): TGTGCCAGCAGCCAAGCGGACAGGGGGACCTCTGGGGCCAACGTCCTGACTTTC.

The J gene is TRBJ1-1, the V gene TRBV20-1; D gene ambiguous. V shed 5 bases and J shed 4 bases, with 8 bases lying between them. This CDR3 comprises 11 residues. In germline, CDR1 is DFQATT, CDR2 SNEGSKA (reference sequence). CDR3 residues: CSAWAGTEAFF. For the CDR3, the DNA is TGCAGTGCTTGGGCTGGCACTGAAGCTTTCTTT.

By share, this clone counts as large (0.1 to 1%). This rearrangement joins TRBV10-2 to TRBJ1-2; a weak D match, TRBD1 (6 bases). Germline V gene data show CDR1 as WSHSY and CDR2 as SAAADI. The CDR3 runs 16 residues. V was shortened by 3 bases and J by 1 base, with 15 bases between the two germline ends. As DNA, the CDR3 is TGCGCCAGCAGTGATGAGACAGGTTTGCTTAACTATGGCTACACCTTC. Its protein product is CASSDETGLLNYGYTF.

V is TRBV6-1 and J is TRBJ2-3; 7 positions match TRBD2. CDR1 is MNHNS and CDR2 is SASEGT in the germline V gene. The V segment lost 0 bases and the J segment 3 bases; nucleotides outside the gene matches: 6. This CDR3 spans 16 amino acids. The CDR3, as DNA: TGTGCCAGCAGTGAAGCGGGGCGGGAGTTTACAGATACGCAGTATTTT. Translation gives CASSEAGREFTDTQYF.

The rearrangement uses TRBV29-1 and TRBJ1-1; the match to TRBD1 covers 8 bases. Trimming took 0 bases from V and 8 from J; bases not matched to a gene: 5. There are 13 residues in the CDR3. Germline V gene lookup returns CDR1 SQVTM and CDR2 ANQGSEA. The CDR3 loop reads CSVEDRGRDEAFF. The DNA of the CDR3 is TGCAGCGTTGAAGACAGGGGGCGGGACGAAGCTTTCTTT.

V is TRBV2 and J is TRBJ2-2; D call uncertain. Germline CDR1 is SNHLY and CDR2 is FYNNEI. This CDR3 is 14 amino acids long. V lost 6 bases, J lost 1 base, and 9 bases lay in between. The CDR3 sequence is CASRESENTGELFF. DNA of the CDR3: TGTGCCAGCAGAGAATCAGAGAACACCGGGGAGCTGTTTTTT.

This clone was counted a single time. V and J are TRBV6-1 and TRBJ1-1, with D possibly TRBD1 on 5 matching bases. The length of the CDR3 is 13 residues. V shed 6 bases and J shed 1 base, with 9 bases lying between them. Looked up from germline, CDR1 is MNHNS and CDR2 is SASEGT. CDR3 sequence: CASRKQANTEAFF. CDR3 sequence (DNA): TGTGCCAGCAGAAAACAGGCGAACACTGAAGCTTTCTTT.

This chain connects TRBV6-8 to TRBJ2-7; 12 bases match TRBD1. Germline V gives CDR1 MNHGY, CDR2 SAAAGT. The CDR3 is 15 residues long. Germline trimming cut 3 bases from V and 5 bases from J; bases unmatched to any gene: 5. In DNA form, the CDR3 reads TGTGCCAGCAGTTATGGGGACAGGGGGCTCGACGAGCAGTACTTC. It yields the protein CASSYGDRGLDEQYF.

V gene TRBV7-3 combines with J gene TRBJ2-7, with D tentatively TRBD2 (6 bases). In germline, CDR1 is SGHTA, CDR2 FQGTGA. The CDR3 has 13 residues. The V end was cut by 5 bases, the J end by 5 bases, with 13 bases between. The CDR3 region is CASSIGRGNEQYF. CDR3 nucleotide sequence: TGTGCCAGCAGCATCGGACGGGGGAACGAGCAGTACTTC.

This chain links TRBV7-8 with TRBJ2-5; the D is unclear. CDR3 length: 14 amino acids. Germline loops: CDR1 SGHVS, CDR2 FQNEAQ. V lost 1 base and J lost 3, with 9 bases in between. For the CDR3, the DNA is TGTGCCAGCAGCTTAGTCGTCCAGGAAGAGACCCAGTACTTC. As protein: CASSLVVQEETQYF. Looking up the rest from reference TRBV7-8 and TRBJ2-5 gives the full variable domain: GAGVSQSPRYKVAKRGQDVALRCDPISGHVSLFWYQQALGQGPEFLTYFQNEAQLDKSGLPSDRFFAERPEGSVSTLKIQRTQQEDSAVYLCASSLVVQEETQYFGPGTRLLVL.

The chain has TRBV30 and TRBJ2-7; TRBD2 matches at 8 bases. This CDR3 spans 14 amino acids. CDR1 and CDR2 (germline): GTSNPN, SVGIG (reference sequence). The V segment lost 7 bases and the J segment 4 bases; nucleotides outside the gene matches: 12. CDR3 in amino acids: CASETSGSPYEQYF. DNA for the CDR3: TGTGCCTCGGAAACTAGCGGATCACCTTACGAGCAGTACTTC.

This clone was observed a handful of times. The V and J genes are TRBV6-6 and TRBJ1-1; TRBD1 matches 8 bases. V lost 4 bases and J lost 6; bases outside the gene matches: 7. This CDR3 spans 14 amino acids. Germline CDR1 is MNHNY and CDR2 is SVGAGI (reference sequence). In DNA form, the CDR3 reads TGTGCCAGCAGTTCGACAGGGGTTCGATCTGAAGCTTTCTTT. It specifies CASSSTGVRSEAFF.

The chain recombines TRBV7-8 with TRBJ2-7; D is perhaps TRBD1 (5 bases). Trimming took off 0 bases at V and 7 bases at J, with 7 bases between the two ends. This CDR3 contains 12 residues. Germline V gene lookup returns CDR1 SGHVS and CDR2 FQNEAQ. CDR3 bases: TGTGCCAGCAGCTTAGCGCCAGGGGAGCAGTACTTC. It encodes CASSLAPGEQYF.

This chain uses TRBV6-1 with TRBJ1-5, with D unclear. V was pared by 4 bases and J by 7 bases, with 20 bases between. Per the germline V gene, CDR1 is MNHNS and CDR2 is SASEGT. The CDR3 runs to 16 residues. CDR3 residues: CASSVRERQAAQPQHF. Written as DNA, the CDR3 is TGTGCCAGCAGTGTTAGGGAGCGGCAGGCTGCACAGCCCCAGCATTTT.

The chain couples TRBV19 to TRBJ2-7; no reliable D call. The CDR3 is 11 residues long. The V end lost 3 bases, the J end lost 6 bases, and 6 bases lay between the germline ends. Germline loops: CDR1 LNHDA, CDR2 SQIVND (reference sequence). The DNA of the CDR3 is TGTGCCAGTAGTATCGGTCTCGAGCAGTACTTC. This encodes CASSIGLEQYF.

The rearrangement uses TRBV30 and TRBJ2-7; 9 nucleotides align to TRBD2. CDR3 size: 13 residues. V trimming: 3 bases; J trimming: 5 bases; junction bases outside the gene matches: 5. Germline V gene data show CDR1 as GTSNPN and CDR2 as SVGIG (reference sequence). The CDR3 DNA reads as TGTGCCTGGAGGGCGGGAGGGCGTAACGAGCAGTACTTC. Translating gives CAWRAGGRNEQYF. The full variable domain, completed using reference TRBV30 and TRBJ2-7, is SQTIHQWPATLVQPVGSPLSLECTVEGTSNPNLYWYRQAAGRGLQLLFYSVGIGQISSEVPQNLSASRPQDRQFILSSKKLLLSDSGFYLCAWRAGGRNEQYFGPGTRLTVT.

The CDR3 loop is CASTTAGAIAGANVLTF. DNA for the CDR3: TGTGCCAGCACCACGGCAGGGGCGATCGCTGGGGCCAACGTCCTGACTTTC. The chain recombines TRBV7-2 with TRBJ2-6; possibly TRBD1 for D (6 bases). CDR1 is SGHTA, CDR2 FQGNSA, per germline. The CDR3 has 17 amino acids. V dropped 7 bases and J dropped 2 bases, with 18 bases sitting between them.